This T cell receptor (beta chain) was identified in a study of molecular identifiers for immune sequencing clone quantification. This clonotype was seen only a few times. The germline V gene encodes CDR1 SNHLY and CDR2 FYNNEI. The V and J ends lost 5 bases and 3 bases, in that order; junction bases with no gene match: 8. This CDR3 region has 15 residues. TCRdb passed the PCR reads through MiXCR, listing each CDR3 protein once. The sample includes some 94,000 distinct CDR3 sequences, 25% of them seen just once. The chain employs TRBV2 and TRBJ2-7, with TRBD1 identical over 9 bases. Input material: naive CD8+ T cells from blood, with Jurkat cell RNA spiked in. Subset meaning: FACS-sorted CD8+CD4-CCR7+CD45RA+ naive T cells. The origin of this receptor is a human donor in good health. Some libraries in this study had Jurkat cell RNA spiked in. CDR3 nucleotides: TGTGCCAGCAGTTCAATGAGACAGGGGGACTACGAGCAGTACTTC. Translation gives CASSSMRQGDYEQYF.